This section outlines one T cell receptor beta chain sequence together with its context. Its target is unknown. This record comes from a study of cytomegalovirus exposure and HLA in healthy donors. Study results and limitations: A few CMV-associated chains were confirmed in vitro to be specific for CMV antigens. In a later analysis, TCR beta V- and J-gene trimming was associated with a missense DCLRE1C variant. In an earlier analysis, most TCR beta V segments were productive about 90% or about 30% of the time.

The CDR3 extends over 18 amino acids. The primer mix had 60 Vbeta and 13 Jbeta primers. This table comes from immunoSEQ multiplex PCR, and its TCRdb copy is limited to in-frame clones, with some not included. The sample includes over 70,000 clones, about 74% of them seen just once. Source material: PBMCs. The sequence derives from a human donor in good health. The chain recombines TRBV21-1 with TRBJ2-1; the table's D gene call, TRBD1, was not cross checked with the DNA. TRBV21-1 is designated a pseudogene. This CDR3 is CASSKSIPGHPCVNEQFF. In DNA form, the CDR3 reads TGTGCCAGCAGCAAATCCATTCCGGGACACCCCTGCGTTAATGAGCAGTTCTTC.